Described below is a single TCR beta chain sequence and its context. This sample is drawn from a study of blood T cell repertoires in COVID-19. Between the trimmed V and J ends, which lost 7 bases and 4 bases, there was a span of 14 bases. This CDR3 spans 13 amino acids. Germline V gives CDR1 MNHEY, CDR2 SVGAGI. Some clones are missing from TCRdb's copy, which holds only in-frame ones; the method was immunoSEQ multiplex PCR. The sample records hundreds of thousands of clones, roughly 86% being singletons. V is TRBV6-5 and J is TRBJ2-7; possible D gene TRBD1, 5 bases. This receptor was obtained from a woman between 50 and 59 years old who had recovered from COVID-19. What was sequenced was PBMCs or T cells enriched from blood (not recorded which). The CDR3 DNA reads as TGTGCCAGCAATGGGGCCTTGACGTACGAGCAGTACTTC. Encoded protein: CASNGALTYEQYF.